These 21 T cell receptor beta chains share one sample of origin, sequenced in a study of blood T cell repertoires in COVID-19. Some clones are missing from TCRdb's copy, which holds only in-frame ones; the method was immunoSEQ multiplex PCR. This sample yields 59,000 or so clones, of which roughly 80% are seen a single time; 10% to 15% belongs to the top ten. The sequencing sample was made of peripheral blood. The receptors come from a human donor in a cohort sampled during active COVID-19.

This sequence joins TRBV2 and TRBJ2-2, with D maybe TRBD2 (7 bases). The CDR3 is made up of 15 amino acids. V was trimmed by 2 bases and J by 3 bases, leaving 10 bases between them. Germline loops: CDR1 SNHLY, CDR2 FYNNEI. The CDR3 reads CASSERGAYTGELFF. CDR3 sequence (DNA): TGTGCCAGCAGTGAACGGGGGGCCTACACCGGGGAGCTGTTTTTT.

The genes are TRBV5-6 and TRBJ1-5, with 7 bases fitting TRBD1. The CDR3 covers 14 residues. J was trimmed by 5 bases and V by 4 bases; bases with no gene match: 6. CDR1 is SGHDT and CDR2 is YYEEEE in the germline V gene. The CDR3: CASSSRDSYQPQHF. The CDR3 bases are TGTGCCAGCAGCAGCCGGGACAGTTATCAGCCCCAGCATTTT.

The chain joins TRBV4-1 to TRBJ2-1; 8 positions agree with TRBD2. Germline assignment: CDR1 MGHRA and CDR2 YSYEKL. V was clipped by 1 base and J by 4 bases; unmatched bases: 3. The CDR3 extends over 15 amino acids. The CDR3 bases are TGCGCCAGCAGCCAAGGACGGGGGGGATACAATGAGCAGTTCTTC. Translation: CASSQGRGGYNEQFF.

This clone has just one count. The chain combines TRBV7-2 with TRBJ1-2, with D possibly TRBD1 on 5 matching bases. CDR1 and CDR2 (germline): SGHTA, FQGNSA. There are 13 residues in the CDR3. V was cut by 5 bases and J by 8 bases, with 15 bases left in between. The CDR3 is CASSPQDKGGYTF. CDR3 coding DNA: TGTGCCAGCAGCCCACAGGACAAAGGGGGCTACACCTTC.

The chain couples TRBV6-1 to TRBJ1-5; TRBD1 might be the D (6 bases). Trimming took 2 bases from V and 9 from J, leaving 14 bases between them. The CDR3 has 14 amino acids. Germline CDR1 MNHNS, CDR2 SASEGT. CDR3 residues: CASSEQGKGRPQHF. Here the CDR3 DNA reads TGTGCCAGCAGTGAACAGGGGAAAGGGAGGCCCCAGCATTTT.

V and J are TRBV10-1 and TRBJ2-1; 8 nucleotides match TRBD2. The CDR3 sequence is 15 residues long. V shed 7 bases, J shed 7 bases, and the junction held 12 bases outside the gene matches. Germline-derived CDR1 and CDR2 are WNHNN and SYGVQD (reference sequence). The CDR3 coding sequence is TGCGCCAGCACCCGCGGGACTAGAGGTGTGAATGAGCAGTTCTTC. Amino acid sequence: CASTRGTRGVNEQFF.

This rearrangement joins TRBV5-1 to TRBJ2-2; 9 bases are shared with TRBD2. The ends lost 4 bases at V and 3 bases at J; junction bases unmatched: 7. The CDR3 length is 16 residues. The germline gives CDR1 SGHRS, CDR2 YFSETQ. As DNA, the CDR3 is TGCGCCAGCAGCCTTAGCGGGGGTATCGACACCGGGGAGCTGTTTTTT. This sequence encodes CASSLSGGIDTGELFF.

J is TRBJ2-1 and V is TRBV4-1, with D unclear. V was shortened by 3 bases and J by 7 bases, with 16 bases between the two germline ends. Per germline, CDR1 MGHRA and CDR2 YSYEKL. There are 15 residues in the CDR3. The CDR3 region has the DNA TGCGCCAGCAGCCAGGTCAGTCCCCTTGGTAATGAGCAGTTCTTC. Residues: CASSQVSPLGNEQFF.

As regards this clone: An end of the junction differs from the germline gene, which may be a read error. The rearrangement uses TRBV4-1 and TRBJ1-1, with a weak D call TRBD1 (6 bases). This CDR3 region has 16 residues. From germline, CDR1 is MGHRA and CDR2 YSYEKL. The CDR3 sequence is CASSPQGGGRNAEAFF. CDR3 in DNA: TGCGCCAGCAGCCCACAAGGGGGGGGCAGGAACGCTGAAGCTTTCTTT.

The chain joins TRBV5-1 to TRBJ2-6; 8 nucleotides align to TRBD1. Germline trimming cut 0 bases from V and 2 bases from J; bases unmatched to any gene: 7. The CDR3 contains 18 residues. Germline V gene lookup returns CDR1 SGHRS and CDR2 YFSETQ. CDR3: CASSLAGGVSTGANVLTF. CDR3 in DNA: TGCGCCAGCAGCTTGGCAGGGGGCGTATCAACTGGGGCCAACGTCCTGACTTTC. Looking up the rest from reference TRBV5-1 and TRBJ2-6 gives the full variable domain: KAGVTQTPRYLIKTRGQQVTLSCSPISGHRSVSWYQQTPGQGLQFLFEYFSETQRNKGNFPGRFSGRQFSNSRSEMNVSTLELGDSALYLCASSLAGGVSTGANVLTFGAGSRLTVL.

The V and J genes are TRBV6-2 or TRBV6-3 and TRBJ1-2; 9 bases agree with TRBD1. V lost 5 bases to trimming and J lost 4 bases; unmatched junction nucleotides: 11. The germline CDR1 and CDR2 sequences are MNHEY and SVGEGT. This CDR3 contains 16 residues. CDR3 DNA sequence: TGTGCCAGCAGTCGCCCCCCGGACAGGGGCTTCTATGGCTACACCTTC. It specifies CASSRPPDRGFYGYTF.

This chain joins TRBV6-5 and TRBJ1-1; the D is unclear. Germline assignment: CDR1 MNHEY and CDR2 SVGAGI. V gave up 7 bases and J gave up 6 bases, with 15 bases separating them. The CDR3 loop spans 13 amino acids. CDR3 amino acids: CASIESGGAEAFF. The CDR3 DNA reads TGTGCCAGCATCGAGTCAGGAGGCGCTGAAGCTTTCTTT.

The chain recombines TRBV7-9 with TRBJ2-7; D remains unclear. Germline assignment: CDR1 SEHNR and CDR2 FQNEAQ (reference sequence). The germline V and J ends were trimmed by 2 bases and 0 bases, with 8 bases remaining between them. The CDR3 length is 14 residues. The chain's CDR3 is CASSLFPNSYEQYF. CDR3 DNA: TGTGCCAGCAGCTTATTCCCCAACTCCTACGAGCAGTACTTC.

The chain joins TRBV24-1 to TRBJ2-5; perhaps TRBD1 as D (6 bases). The germline gives CDR1 KGHDR, CDR2 SFDVKD. V was pared by 3 bases and J by 3 bases, with 10 bases between. The CDR3 loop spans 14 amino acids. CDR3 region: CATSDPGVEETQYF. The CDR3 coding sequence is TGTGCCACCAGTGATCCAGGGGTGGAAGAGACCCAGTACTTC.

The J gene is TRBJ2-3, the V gene TRBV4-1; D perhaps matches TRBD1 (6 bases). Germline lookup yields CDR1 MGHRA and CDR2 YSYEKL. This CDR3 spans 17 amino acids. V was trimmed by 1 base and J by 0 bases, leaving 14 bases between them. The DNA for the CDR3 is TGCGCCAGCAGCCAAGCGCGTGGGACAACTAGCACAGATACGCAGTATTTT. This codes for CASSQARGTTSTDTQYF.

This chain joins TRBV5-4 and TRBJ1-5; 9 positions agree with TRBD1. Germline V gives CDR1 SGHNT, CDR2 YYREEE (reference sequence). This CDR3 contains 13 residues. After removal of 2 bases from V and 6 bases from J, the junction contained 0 bases not matched to a gene. Here the CDR3 reads CASSLQGAQPQHF. CDR3 in DNA: TGTGCCAGCAGCTTACAGGGGGCTCAGCCCCAGCATTTT. Together with reference TRBV5-4 and TRBJ1-5, the CDR3 gives the full variable domain: ETGVTQSPTHLIKTRGQQVTLRCSSQSGHNTVSWYQQALGQGPQFIFQYYREEENGRGNFPPRFSGLQFPNYSSELNVNALELDDSALYLCASSLQGAQPQHFGDGTRLSIL.

V and J are TRBV6-2 or TRBV6-3 and TRBJ1-5; maybe TRBD1 (5 bases). CDR3 length equals 15 residues. With 2 bases removed from V and 4 bases from J, the gap between germline ends came to 12 bases. In germline, CDR1 is MNHEY, CDR2 SVGEGT. The CDR3, as DNA: TGTGCCAGCAGTTACGGCAGGGTGGATAATCAGCCCCAGCATTTT. Its protein is CASSYGRVDNQPQHF.

The sample holds a few counts of this clone. The chain links TRBV27 to TRBJ2-5; 10 bases line up with TRBD2. This CDR3 contains 14 residues. V lost 9 bases and J lost 5; bases outside the gene matches: 9. Per the germline V gene, CDR1 is MNHEY and CDR2 is SMNVEV (reference sequence). The CDR3 loop is CASRSGGALETQYF. CDR3 coding DNA: TGTGCCAGTCGAAGCGGGGGGGCCCTTGAGACCCAGTACTTC.

The V call is TRBV4-2, the J call TRBJ1-1; perhaps TRBD1 as D (5 bases). The CDR3 consists of 13 residues. Germline loops: CDR1 LGHNA, CDR2 YNFKEQ. V lost 1 base, J lost 4 bases, and 7 bases lay in between. The CDR3 reads CASSQGGVTEAFF. In nucleotides, the CDR3 is TGTGCCAGCAGCCAAGGGGGGGTCACTGAAGCTTTCTTT.

This chain joins TRBV5-1 and TRBJ2-1, with a weak D call TRBD2 (6 bases). The CDR3 consists of 13 residues. V was shortened by 5 bases and J by 5 bases, with 11 bases between the two germline ends. Per germline, CDR1 SGHRS and CDR2 YFSETQ. The CDR3 protein is CASRRDPDNEQFF. CDR3 nucleotides: TGCGCCAGCAGGCGGGACCCCGACAATGAGCAGTTCTTC.

The gene calls are TRBV5-6 and TRBJ2-1; D might be TRBD2 (6 bases). Deletions cut 4 bases from V and 6 bases from J, with 17 bases between. The V gene's germline CDR1 is SGHDT and CDR2 YYEEEE. The CDR3 covers 15 residues. The CDR3 sequence is CASSLDLRGGNEQFF. CDR3 coding DNA: TGTGCCAGCAGCCTTGACCTTAGGGGAGGCAATGAGCAGTTCTTC.